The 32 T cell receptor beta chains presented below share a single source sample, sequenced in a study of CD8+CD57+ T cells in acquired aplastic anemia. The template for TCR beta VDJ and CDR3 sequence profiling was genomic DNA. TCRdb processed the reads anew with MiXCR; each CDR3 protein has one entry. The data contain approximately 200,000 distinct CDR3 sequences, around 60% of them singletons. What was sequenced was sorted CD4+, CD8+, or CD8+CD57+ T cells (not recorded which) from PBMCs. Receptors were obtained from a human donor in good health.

The CDR3 region is CASSLVGRNTEAFF. In DNA form, the CDR3 reads TGTGCCAGCAGCTTAGTAGGGAGGAACACTGAAGCTTTCTTT. This rearrangement joins TRBV7-9 to TRBJ1-1; D ambiguous. V lost 1 base to trimming and J lost 1 base, with 7 bases between them. The CDR3 has 14 residues. Germline CDR1 and CDR2: SEHNR and FQNEAQ (reference sequence).

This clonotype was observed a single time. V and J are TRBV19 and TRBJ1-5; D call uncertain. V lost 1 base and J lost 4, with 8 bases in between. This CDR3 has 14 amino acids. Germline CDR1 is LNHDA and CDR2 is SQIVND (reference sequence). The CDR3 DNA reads TGTGCCAGTAGTATAGTTTTCGGGAATCAGCCCCAGCATTTT. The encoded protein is CASSIVFGNQPQHF.

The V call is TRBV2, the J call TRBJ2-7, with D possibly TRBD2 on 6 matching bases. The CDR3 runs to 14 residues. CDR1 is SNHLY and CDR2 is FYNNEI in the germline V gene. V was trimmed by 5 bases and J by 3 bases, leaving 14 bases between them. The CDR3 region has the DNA TGTGCCAGCAGTTCTGATACTAGCCGCTACGAGCAGTACTTC. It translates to CASSSDTSRYEQYF.

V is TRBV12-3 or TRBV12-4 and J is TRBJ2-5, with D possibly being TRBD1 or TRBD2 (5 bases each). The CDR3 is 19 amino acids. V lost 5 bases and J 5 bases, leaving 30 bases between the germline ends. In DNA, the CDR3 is TGTGCCAGCAGTGAAGGTGACGGGGCCCGATACTTGGGAGTGGAGACCCAGTACTTC. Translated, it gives CASSEGDGARYLGVETQYF.

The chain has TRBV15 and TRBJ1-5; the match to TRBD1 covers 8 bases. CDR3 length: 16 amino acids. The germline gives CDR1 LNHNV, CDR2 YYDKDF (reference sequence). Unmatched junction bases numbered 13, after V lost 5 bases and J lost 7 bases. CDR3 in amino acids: CATSSRTGHKGQPQHF. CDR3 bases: TGTGCCACCAGCTCCCGGACAGGGCATAAGGGGCAGCCCCAGCATTTT. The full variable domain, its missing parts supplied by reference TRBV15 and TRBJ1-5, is DAMVIQNPRYQVTQFGKPVTLSCSQTLNHNVMYWYQQKSSQAPKLLFHYYDKDFNNEADTPDNFQSRRPNTSFCFLDIRSPGLGDTAMYLCATSSRTGHKGQPQHFGDGTRLSIL.

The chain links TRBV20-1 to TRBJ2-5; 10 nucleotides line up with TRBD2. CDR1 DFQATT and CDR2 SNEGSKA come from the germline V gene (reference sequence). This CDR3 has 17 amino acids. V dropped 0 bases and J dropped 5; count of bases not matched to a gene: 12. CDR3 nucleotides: TGCAGTGCTAGAGATCCTGAGCGGGGGGGATCACGGGAGACCCAGTACTTC. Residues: CSARDPERGGSRETQYF.

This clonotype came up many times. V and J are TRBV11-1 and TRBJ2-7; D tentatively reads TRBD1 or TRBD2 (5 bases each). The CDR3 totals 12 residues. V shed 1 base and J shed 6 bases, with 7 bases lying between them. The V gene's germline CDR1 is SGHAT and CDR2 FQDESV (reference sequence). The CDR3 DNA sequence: TGTGCCAGCAGCTTAGGAGGGGTCGAGCAGTACTTC. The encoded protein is CASSLGGVEQYF.

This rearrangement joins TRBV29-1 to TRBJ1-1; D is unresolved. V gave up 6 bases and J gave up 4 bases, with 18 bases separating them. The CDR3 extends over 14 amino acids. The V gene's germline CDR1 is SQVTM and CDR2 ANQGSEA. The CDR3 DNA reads TGCAGCGTCGGCCGGGAGGTTATGAGCACTGAAGCTTTCTTT. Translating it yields CSVGREVMSTEAFF.

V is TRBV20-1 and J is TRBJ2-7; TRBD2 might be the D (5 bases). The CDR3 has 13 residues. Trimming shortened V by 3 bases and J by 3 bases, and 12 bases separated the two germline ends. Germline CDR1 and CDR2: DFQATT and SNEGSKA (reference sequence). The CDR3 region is CSASRGGRYEQYF. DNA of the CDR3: TGCAGTGCTAGCCGTGGAGGACGCTACGAGCAGTACTTC.

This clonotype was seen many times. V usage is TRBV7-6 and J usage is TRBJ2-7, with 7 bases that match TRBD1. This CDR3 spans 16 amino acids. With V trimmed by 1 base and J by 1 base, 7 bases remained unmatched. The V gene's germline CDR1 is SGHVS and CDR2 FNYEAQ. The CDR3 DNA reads TGTGCCAGCAGCTTAGACCCGGGACAGAGTTCCTACGAGCAGTACTTC. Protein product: CASSLDPGQSSYEQYF.

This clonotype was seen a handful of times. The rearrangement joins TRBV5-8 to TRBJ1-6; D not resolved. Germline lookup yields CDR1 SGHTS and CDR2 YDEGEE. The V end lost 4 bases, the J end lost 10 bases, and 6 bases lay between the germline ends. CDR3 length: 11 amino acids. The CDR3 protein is CASSVFSPLHF. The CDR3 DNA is TGTGCCAGCAGCGTCTTCTCACCCCTCCACTTT.

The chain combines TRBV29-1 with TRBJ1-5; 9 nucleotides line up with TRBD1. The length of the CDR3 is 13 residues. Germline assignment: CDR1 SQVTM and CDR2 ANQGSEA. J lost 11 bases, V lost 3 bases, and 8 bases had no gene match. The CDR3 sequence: CSVDAGQGQAQHF. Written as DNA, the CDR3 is TGCAGCGTTGATGCAGGACAGGGGCAAGCCCAGCATTTT.

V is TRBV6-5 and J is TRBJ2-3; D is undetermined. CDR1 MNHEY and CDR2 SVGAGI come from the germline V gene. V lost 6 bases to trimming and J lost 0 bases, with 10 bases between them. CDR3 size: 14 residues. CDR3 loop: CASSRIGSTDTQYF. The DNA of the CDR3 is TGTGCCAGCAGCCGAATAGGGAGCACAGATACGCAGTATTTT.

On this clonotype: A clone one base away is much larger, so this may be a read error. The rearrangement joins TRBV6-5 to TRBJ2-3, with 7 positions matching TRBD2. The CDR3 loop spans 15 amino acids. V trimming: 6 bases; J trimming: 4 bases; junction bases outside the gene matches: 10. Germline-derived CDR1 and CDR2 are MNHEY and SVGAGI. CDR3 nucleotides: TGTGCCAGCAGACCAGGGACTAACGAGGCAGATACGCAGTATTTT. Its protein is CASRPGTNEADTQYF.

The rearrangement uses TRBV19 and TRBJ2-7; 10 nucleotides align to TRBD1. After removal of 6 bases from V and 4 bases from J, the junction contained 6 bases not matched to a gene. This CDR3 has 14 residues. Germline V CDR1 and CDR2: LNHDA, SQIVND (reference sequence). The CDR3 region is CASSGDRGIYEQYF. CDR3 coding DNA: TGTGCCAGTAGCGGGGACAGGGGCATATACGAGCAGTACTTC.

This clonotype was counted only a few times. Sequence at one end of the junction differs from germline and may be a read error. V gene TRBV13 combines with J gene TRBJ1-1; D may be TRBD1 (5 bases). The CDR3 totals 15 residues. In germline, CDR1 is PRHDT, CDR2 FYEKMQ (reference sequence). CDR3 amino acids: CASSVGASLETEAFF. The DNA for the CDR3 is TGTGCCAGCAGCGTAGGGGCGTCCCTGGAGACTGAAGCTTTCTTT.

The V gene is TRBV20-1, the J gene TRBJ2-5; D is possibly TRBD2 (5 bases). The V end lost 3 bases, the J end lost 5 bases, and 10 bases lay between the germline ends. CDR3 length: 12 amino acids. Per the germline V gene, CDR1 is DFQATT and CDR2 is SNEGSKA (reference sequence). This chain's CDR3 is CSASWLAETQYF. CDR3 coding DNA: TGCAGTGCTAGTTGGCTAGCCGAGACCCAGTACTTC.

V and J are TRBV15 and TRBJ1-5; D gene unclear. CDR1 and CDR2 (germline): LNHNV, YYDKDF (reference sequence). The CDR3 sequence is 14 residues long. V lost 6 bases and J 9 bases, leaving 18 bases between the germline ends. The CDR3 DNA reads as TGTGCCACCAGGTCACCGGAGGTGCTCGGGCCCCAGCATTTT. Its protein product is CATRSPEVLGPQHF.

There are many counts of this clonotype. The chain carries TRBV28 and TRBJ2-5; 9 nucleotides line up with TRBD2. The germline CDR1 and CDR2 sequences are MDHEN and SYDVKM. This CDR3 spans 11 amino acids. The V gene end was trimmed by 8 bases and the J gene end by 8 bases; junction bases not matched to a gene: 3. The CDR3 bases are TGTGCCAGCGCTAGCGGGGCCACCCAGTACTTC. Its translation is CASASGATQYF.

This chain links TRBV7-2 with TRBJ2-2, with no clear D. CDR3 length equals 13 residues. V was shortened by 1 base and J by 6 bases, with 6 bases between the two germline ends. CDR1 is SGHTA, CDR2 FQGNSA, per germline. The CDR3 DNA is TGTGCCAGCAGCTTAGTGCGCGCCGGGGAGCTGTTTTTT. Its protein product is CASSLVRAGELFF.

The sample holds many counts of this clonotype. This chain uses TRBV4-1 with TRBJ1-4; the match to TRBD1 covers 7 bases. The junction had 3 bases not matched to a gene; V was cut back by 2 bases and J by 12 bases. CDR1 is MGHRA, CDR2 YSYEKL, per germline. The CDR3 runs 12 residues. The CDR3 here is CASSQTGEELFF. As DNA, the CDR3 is TGCGCCAGCAGCCAAACAGGGGAGGAACTGTTTTTT.

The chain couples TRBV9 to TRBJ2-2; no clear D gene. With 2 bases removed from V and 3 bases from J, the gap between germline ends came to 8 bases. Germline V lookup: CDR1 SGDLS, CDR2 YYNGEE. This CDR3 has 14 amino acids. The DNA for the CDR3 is TGTGCCAGCAGCGTTGCCCGGGACACCGGGGAGCTGTTTTTT. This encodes CASSVARDTGELFF.

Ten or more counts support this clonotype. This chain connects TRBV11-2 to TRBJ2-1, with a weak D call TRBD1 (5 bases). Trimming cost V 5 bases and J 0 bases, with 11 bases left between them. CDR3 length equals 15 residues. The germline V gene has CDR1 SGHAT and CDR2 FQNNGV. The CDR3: CASSQGYNSYNEQFF. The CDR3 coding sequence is TGTGCCAGCAGCCAGGGTTATAACTCCTACAATGAGCAGTTCTTC.

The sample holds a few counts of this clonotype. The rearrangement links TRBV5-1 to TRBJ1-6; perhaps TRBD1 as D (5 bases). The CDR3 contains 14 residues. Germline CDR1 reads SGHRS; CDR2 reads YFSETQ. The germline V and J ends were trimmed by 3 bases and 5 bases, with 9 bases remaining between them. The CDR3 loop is CASSSGPNNSPLHF. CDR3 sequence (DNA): TGCGCCAGCAGCTCGGGACCGAATAATTCACCCCTCCACTTT.

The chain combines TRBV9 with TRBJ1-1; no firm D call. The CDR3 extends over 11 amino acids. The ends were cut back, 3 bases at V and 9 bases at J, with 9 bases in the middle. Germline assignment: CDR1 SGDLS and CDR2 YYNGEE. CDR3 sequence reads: CASSDSTQAFF. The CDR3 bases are TGTGCCAGCAGCGATTCGACCCAAGCTTTCTTT.

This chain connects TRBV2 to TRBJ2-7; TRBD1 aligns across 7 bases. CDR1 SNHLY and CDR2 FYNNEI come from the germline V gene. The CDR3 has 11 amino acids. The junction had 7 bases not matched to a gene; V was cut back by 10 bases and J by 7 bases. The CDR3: CATRQGGEQYF. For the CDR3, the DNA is TGTGCCACGCGACAGGGCGGGGAGCAGTACTTC.

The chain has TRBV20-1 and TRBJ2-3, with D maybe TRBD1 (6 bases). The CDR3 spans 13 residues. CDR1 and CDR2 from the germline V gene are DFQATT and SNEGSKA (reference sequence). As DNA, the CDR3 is TGCAGCGAACTCTACGGACAGACAGATACGCAGTATTTT. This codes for CSELYGQTDTQYF.

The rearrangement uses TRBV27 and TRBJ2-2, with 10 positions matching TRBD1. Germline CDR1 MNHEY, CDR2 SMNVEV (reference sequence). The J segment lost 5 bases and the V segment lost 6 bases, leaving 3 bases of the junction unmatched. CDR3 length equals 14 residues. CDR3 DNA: TGTGCCAGCAGCTGGGGACAGGGGACCGGGGAGCTGTTTTTT. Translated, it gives CASSWGQGTGELFF.

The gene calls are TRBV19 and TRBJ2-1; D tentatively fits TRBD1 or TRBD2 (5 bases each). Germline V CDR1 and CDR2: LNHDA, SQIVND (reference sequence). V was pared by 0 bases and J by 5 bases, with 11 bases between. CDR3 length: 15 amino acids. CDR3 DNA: TGTGCCAGTAGTATAGATATGGGACCCCACAATGAGCAGTTCTTC. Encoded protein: CASSIDMGPHNEQFF.

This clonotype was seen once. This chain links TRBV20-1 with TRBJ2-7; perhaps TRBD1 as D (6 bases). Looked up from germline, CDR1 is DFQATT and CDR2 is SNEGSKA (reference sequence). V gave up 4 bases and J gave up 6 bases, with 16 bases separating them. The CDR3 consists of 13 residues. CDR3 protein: CSATDRYGAEQYF. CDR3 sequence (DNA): TGCAGTGCTACCGACAGGTACGGGGCCGAGCAGTACTTC.

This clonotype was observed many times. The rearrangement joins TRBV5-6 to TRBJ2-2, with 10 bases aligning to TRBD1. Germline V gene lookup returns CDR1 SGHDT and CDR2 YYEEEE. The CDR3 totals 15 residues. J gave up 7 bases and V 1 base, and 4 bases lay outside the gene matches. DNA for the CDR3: TGTGCCAGCAGCTTGCCGGGACAGGGGAGCGGGGAGCTGTTTTTT. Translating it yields CASSLPGQGSGELFF.

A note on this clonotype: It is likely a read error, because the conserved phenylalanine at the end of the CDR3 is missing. The DNA for the CDR3 is TGCAGTGCCCCTGGGGGGGGGGGACGCGTTGAGCTTCTCCACCTT. Residues: CSAPGGGGRVELLHL. The rearrangement uses TRBV20-1 and TRBJ1-6, with D possibly being TRBD1 (5 bases). The germline CDR1 and CDR2 sequences are DFQATT and SNEGSKA (reference sequence). Trimming stripped 6 bases from V and 16 bases from J, with 28 bases between. This CDR3 is built from 15 residues.